This is a list of T cell receptor beta chains from one sample in a study of T cell repertoires in cytomegalovirus infection. TCRdb passed the reads through MiXCR, listing each CDR3 protein once. The data hold under 350,000 distinct CDR3 sequences, with over 7.5% observed a single time. Sequencing was performed on PBMCs. The receptor source for this set is a human donor in good health (CMV status not recorded). Some clones in this sample may be carry-over from other donors' samples. Both conserved end residues are part of each CDR3. The D gene is left open where the match is weak. Clone sizes are given selectively: once, few, many, or a class where the clone is expanded.

TRBJ2-1	few	TRBD2	TRBV6-5	CASSPRLAGDHEQFF	TGTGCCAGCAGTCCACGACTAGCGGGGGACCATGAGCAGTTCTTC
TRBJ2-2	few	TRBD2	TRBV6-2/TRBV6-3	CASRGTSGTNTGELFF	TGTGCCAGCAGAGGGACTAGCGGGACGAACACCGGGGAGCTGTTTTTT
TRBJ2-7	NA	NA	TRBV4-1	CASSQSTQVFYEQYF	TGCGCCAGCAGCCAGTCCACACAGGTGTTTTACGAGCAGTACTTC
TRBJ2-5	NA	NA	TRBV30	CAWGARKETQYF	TGTGCCTGGGGGGCGAGGAAAGAGACCCAGTACTTC
TRBJ2-7	NA	NA	TRBV5-4	CASSLWGVAYEQYF	TGTGCCAGCAGCTTGTGGGGGGTGGCCTACGAGCAGTACTTC
TRBJ2-4	NA	TRBD1	TRBV30	CATTPRQGMAKNIQYF	TGTGCCACAACCCCGAGACAGGGGATGGCCAAAAACATTCAGTACTTC
TRBJ2-5	NA	NA	TRBV2	CASSYDGAGETQYF	TGTGCCAGCAGCTACGACGGGGCAGGAGAGACCCAGTACTTC
TRBJ1-5	few	TRBD1	TRBV6-2/TRBV6-3	CASSLLPGGGNQPQHF	TGTGCCAGCAGTCTTCTCCCAGGGGGTGGTAATCAGCCCCAGCATTTT
TRBJ2-3	NA	TRBD2	TRBV20-1	CSARTSGSTDTQYF	TGCAGTGCTAGAACTAGCGGTAGCACAGATACGCAGTATTTT
TRBJ2-3	NA	TRBD2	TRBV10-3	CAIGPSTSGATDTQYF	TGTGCCATCGGGCCGTCGACTAGCGGGGCCACAGATACGCAGTATTTT
TRBJ2-1	NA	NA	TRBV7-2	CASSSPMPGRFF	TGTGCCAGCAGCTCCCCTATGCCTGGGCGGTTCTTC
TRBJ2-5	NA	NA	TRBV7-8	CASSSYRETQYF	TGTGCCAGCAGCTCGTATCGAGAGACCCAGTACTTC
TRBJ2-3	NA	NA	TRBV4-3	CASSQGTPSTDTQYF	TGCGCCAGCAGCCAGGGGACACCAAGCACAGATACGCAGTATTTT
TRBJ2-1	many	NA	TRBV7-2	CASSSAGIGRGWYNEQFF	TGTGCCAGCAGCTCTGCGGGAATAGGCAGGGGATGGTACAATGAGCAGTTCTTC
TRBJ1-1	many	NA	TRBV11-1	CASSFGWGFSGTEAFF	TGTGCCAGCAGCTTTGGGTGGGGCTTTTCGGGCACTGAAGCTTTCTTT
TRBJ2-5	few	TRBD2	TRBV20-1	CSARGLSGGRETQYF	TGCAGTGCTAGGGGTTTGTCGGGGGGTCGAGAGACCCAGTACTTC
TRBJ2-3	few	NA	TRBV7-2	CASSSGGGIVSDTQYF	TGTGCCAGCAGCTCGGGTGGGGGGATTGTATCGGATACGCAGTATTTT
TRBJ1-4	few	NA	TRBV18	CASSGPTADNEKLFF	TGTGCCAGCTCCGGCCCGACGGCCGATAATGAAAAACTGTTTTTT